This paragraph covers one T cell receptor beta chain sequence. Its antigen is unknown. These data originate in a study of T cell responses to AZD1222 COVID-19 vaccine. CDR3 length equals 15 residues. The germline CDR1 and CDR2 sequences are SGHRS and YFSETQ. Trimming took 1 base from V and 0 from J, leaving 10 bases between them. Using immunoSEQ multiplex PCR, the repertoire was profiled, and TCRdb retains in-frame clones only, with some absent. The sample carries under 250,000 clones, about 92% recorded once. Study-level findings and limits: Scientists sampled the repertoires only once the peak T cell response had passed. Rises in breadth and depth of Spike-specific TCRs came after two AZD1222 doses.

This material consisted of peripheral blood, taken on day 0 of MenACWY control vaccination. This chain connects TRBV5-1 to TRBJ1-1, with a tentative D call TRBD1 (6 bases). The TCR originated in an adult in good health. The chain's CDR3 is CASSLQGQMNTEAFF. CDR3 DNA sequence: TGCGCCAGCAGCTTGCAGGGGCAGATGAACACTGAAGCTTTCTTT.